These 23 T cell receptor beta chains were sequenced from one sample in a study of blood T cell repertoires in COVID-19. The table came from immunoSEQ multiplex PCR; TCRdb's copy has only in-frame clones and leaves some out. The sample includes about 260,000 clones, around 87% of them seen just once. Material: peripheral blood. The receptors were gathered from a woman aged 50 to 65 who had recovered from COVID-19.

The chain combines TRBV28 with TRBJ1-1; 8 bases align to TRBD1. Germline assignment: CDR1 MDHEN and CDR2 SYDVKM. The V and J ends lost 8 bases and 5 bases, in that order; junction bases with no gene match: 10. This CDR3 is 14 amino acids long. CDR3 residues: CASRWTGPKTEAFF. CDR3 nucleotides: TGTGCCAGCCGATGGACAGGGCCGAAAACTGAAGCTTTCTTT. Combining the CDR3 with reference TRBV28 and TRBJ1-1 gives the whole variable domain DVKVTQSSRYLVKRTGEKVFLECVQDMDHENMFWYRQDPGLGLRLIYFSYDVKMKEKGDIPEGYSVSREKKERFSLILESASTNQTSMYLCASRWTGPKTEAFFGQGTRLTVV.

The V and J genes are TRBV3-1 (or the pseudogene TRBV3-2) and TRBJ1-1; D possibly corresponds to TRBD1 (5 bases). Trimming cost V 4 bases and J 5 bases, with 11 bases left between them. The CDR3 totals 13 residues. Germline V lookup: CDR1 LGHDT, CDR2 YNNKEL (reference sequence). The CDR3 DNA is TGTGCCAGCAGCCCCCAGGGATGGACTGAAGCTTTCTTT. Translating it yields CASSPQGWTEAFF.

V is TRBV30 and J is TRBJ1-4, with D uncertain. CDR1 is GTSNPN, CDR2 SVGIG, per germline (reference sequence). V lost 8 bases to trimming and J lost 5 bases, with 15 bases between them. The CDR3 has 13 residues. CDR3 nucleotide sequence: TGTGCCGGGATGGGTGGCGGGAATGAAAAACTGTTTTTT. It yields the protein CAGMGGGNEKLFF.

The chain joins TRBV30 to TRBJ2-2; TRBD2 aligns across 10 bases. CDR3 size: 14 residues. The V and J ends lost 3 bases and 6 bases, in that order; junction bases with no gene match: 4. CDR1 and CDR2 from the germline V gene are GTSNPN and SVGIG (reference sequence). CDR3 in DNA: TGTGCCTGGAGACCGGGACTAGCGCCCGGGGAGCTGTTTTTT. Protein product: CAWRPGLAPGELFF.

The genes are TRBV12-3 or TRBV12-4 and TRBJ1-1; perhaps TRBD1 as D (6 bases). This CDR3 comprises 13 residues. The V end lost 5 bases, the J end lost 8 bases, and 15 bases lay between the germline ends. In DNA, the CDR3 is TGTGCCAGCAGTCTCCGACAGGCTCTGGAAGCTTTCTTT. Translating it yields CASSLRQALEAFF.

The rearrangement links TRBV11-2 to TRBJ2-1; a weak D match, TRBD2 (5 bases). The CDR3 consists of 17 residues. CDR1 is SGHAT and CDR2 is FQNNGV in the germline V gene. The V end was cut by 5 bases, the J end by 0 bases, with 17 bases between. For the CDR3, the DNA is TGTGCCAGCAGCCGATCCACTAGACTCGGCTCCTACAATGAGCAGTTCTTC. Its protein is CASSRSTRLGSYNEQFF.

The CDR3 is CASSTPGQEHSGNTIYF. In DNA form, the CDR3 reads TGTGCCAGTAGTACACCCGGACAGGAGCACTCTGGAAACACCATATATTTT. The V call is TRBV19, the J call TRBJ1-3; 7 bases fit TRBD1. This CDR3 comprises 17 residues. J lost 0 bases, V lost 4 bases, and 9 bases had no gene match. From germline, CDR1 is LNHDA and CDR2 SQIVND (reference sequence).

The chain recombines TRBV6-4 with TRBJ2-7; D is possibly TRBD1 (7 bases). Trimming stripped 6 bases from V and 0 bases from J, with 15 bases between. This CDR3 comprises 15 residues. Germline CDR1 reads MRHNA; CDR2 reads SNTAGT. In DNA form, the CDR3 reads TGTGCCAGCAGCCCCAGGGGGGCGATCTCCTACGAGCAGTACTTC. It codes for CASSPRGAISYEQYF.

The V gene is TRBV6-6, the J gene TRBJ2-4; 7 positions agree with TRBD1. Trimming removed 2 bases from V and 6 bases from J; junction bases left unmatched: 7. Germline CDR1 is MNHNY and CDR2 is SVGAGI (reference sequence). There are 15 residues in the CDR3. CDR3 bases: TGTGCCAGCAGTTACCCCGGGACAGAGAGAAACATTCAGTACTTC. Its protein is CASSYPGTERNIQYF.

The chain is built from TRBV4-3 and TRBJ2-5, with D maybe TRBD1 (6 bases). The CDR3 has 18 residues. Trimming stripped 0 bases from V and 2 bases from J, with 19 bases between. Germline V gene data show CDR1 as LGHNA and CDR2 as YSLEER. The CDR3 region has the DNA TGCGCCAGCAGCCAAGATTTGCTGGGGGCGGCCTCGCAAGAGACCCAGTACTTC. It translates to CASSQDLLGAASQETQYF.

The chain links TRBV11-2 to TRBJ1-1; no clear D. Germline-derived CDR1 and CDR2 are SGHAT and FQNNGV. There are 12 residues in the CDR3. The V and J ends lost 6 bases and 5 bases respectively, with 10 bases between them. CDR3 coding DNA: TGTGCCAGCAGGGGAGGGAGGACTGAAGCTTTCTTT. Protein sequence: CASRGGRTEAFF.

The rearrangement joins TRBV10-3 to TRBJ2-1, with 7 bases identical to TRBD2. V trimming: 7 bases; J trimming: 7 bases; junction bases outside the gene matches: 4. This CDR3 is 12 amino acids long. Per germline, CDR1 ENHRY and CDR2 SYGVKD. In DNA, the CDR3 is TGTGCCATCACGGGAGGTGGTAATGAGCAGTTCTTC. It encodes CAITGGGNEQFF.

This rearrangement joins TRBV5-1 to TRBJ1-1, with D perhaps TRBD1 (6 bases). The CDR3 has 15 residues. Trimming shortened V by 2 bases and J by 1 base, and 12 bases separated the two germline ends. The germline V gene has CDR1 SGHRS and CDR2 YFSETQ. The CDR3 is CASSLLGARNTEAFF. The CDR3 nucleotides are TGCGCCAGCAGCTTATTGGGGGCGCGGAACACTGAAGCTTTCTTT.

The V and J genes are TRBV4-3 and TRBJ1-4; a possible D gene is TRBD1 (6 bases). V was cut by 5 bases and J by 7 bases, with 20 bases left in between. Germline loops: CDR1 LGHNA, CDR2 YSLEER. The CDR3 spans 16 residues. In DNA, the CDR3 is TGCGCCAGCAGCGGCAGGATGGGGGCGCTTGGTGAAAAACTGTTTTTT. Translation gives CASSGRMGALGEKLFF.

The rearrangement links TRBV7-3 to TRBJ1-5; D call uncertain. This CDR3 has 16 residues. With 2 bases removed from V and 5 bases from J, the gap between germline ends came to 16 bases. The germline CDR1 and CDR2 sequences are SGHTA and FQGTGA. The CDR3 reads CASSLLPPFEDQPQHF. CDR3 coding DNA: TGTGCCAGCAGCTTACTACCCCCCTTCGAGGATCAGCCCCAGCATTTT.

The chain employs TRBV7-2 and TRBJ2-3; 10 bases agree with TRBD2. The ends lost 1 base at V and 1 base at J; junction bases unmatched: 11. The CDR3 runs to 19 residues. Germline lookup yields CDR1 SGHTA and CDR2 FQGNSA. Here the CDR3 reads CASSLVGLGLAGGTDTQYF. Here the CDR3 DNA reads TGTGCCAGCAGCTTAGTGGGGTTGGGTCTAGCGGGAGGCACAGATACGCAGTATTTT.

The chain carries TRBV19 and TRBJ1-5, with 7 bases fitting TRBD1. V shed 5 bases and J 0 bases; nucleotides not matched to a gene: 4. CDR3 length: 15 residues. CDR1 and CDR2 from the germline V gene are LNHDA and SQIVND (reference sequence). The CDR3 is CASSYDRDSNQPQHF. In DNA, the CDR3 is TGTGCCAGTAGTTATGACAGGGATAGCAATCAGCCCCAGCATTTT.

The DNA of the CDR3 is TGTGCCAGTAGTACGAACTCCCGTCTCACTGAAGCTTTCTTT. It is translated as CASSTNSRLTEAFF. V gene TRBV19 combines with J gene TRBJ1-1; the D is unclear. The V gene's germline CDR1 is LNHDA and CDR2 SQIVND (reference sequence). Trimming pared 4 bases from V and 4 bases from J, leaving 13 bases between. The CDR3 has 14 amino acids.

This chain uses TRBV7-2 with TRBJ2-3, with D possibly TRBD1 on 6 matching bases. CDR1 is SGHTA, CDR2 FQGNSA, per germline. The CDR3 spans 15 residues. Trimming left V 1 base short and J 5 bases short, with 13 bases between. Here the CDR3 DNA reads TGTGCCAGCAGCTTAGGGGGGCCCCAGGTAGATACGCAGTATTTT. This encodes CASSLGGPQVDTQYF.

J is TRBJ2-3 and V is TRBV6-6; D is perhaps TRBD2 (6 bases). The germline V gene encodes CDR1 MNHNY and CDR2 SVGAGI (reference sequence). CDR3 length: 14 amino acids. V gave up 4 bases and J gave up 4 bases, with 12 bases separating them. The CDR3 sequence: CASSLGGVADTQYF. The CDR3 coding sequence is TGTGCCAGCAGTTTGGGGGGAGTGGCAGATACGCAGTATTTT.

The chain employs TRBV28 and TRBJ2-5; 7 nucleotides align to TRBD1. Looked up from germline, CDR1 is MDHEN and CDR2 is SYDVKM. The CDR3 consists of 14 residues. With 6 bases clipped from V and 6 bases from J, the junction kept 10 bases outside the gene matches. The CDR3 spells CASRATGAGKTQYF. The CDR3 DNA reads as TGTGCCAGCAGAGCAACAGGGGCCGGGAAGACCCAGTACTTC.

This sequence joins TRBV28 and TRBJ2-7; 7 bases map to TRBD1. V lost 5 bases to trimming and J lost 3 bases; unmatched junction nucleotides: 4. Germline V gene data show CDR1 as MDHEN and CDR2 as SYDVKM. This CDR3 spans 13 amino acids. This CDR3 is CASSQTGIYEQYF. DNA for the CDR3: TGTGCCAGCAGTCAGACAGGGATCTACGAGCAGTACTTC. The full variable domain, its missing parts supplied by reference TRBV28 and TRBJ2-7, is DVKVTQSSRYLVKRTGEKVFLECVQDMDHENMFWYRQDPGLGLRLIYFSYDVKMKEKGDIPEGYSVSREKKERFSLILESASTNQTSMYLCASSQTGIYEQYFGPGTRLTVT.

This chain uses TRBV5-1 with TRBJ2-6, with TRBD2 matching 13 bases. The CDR3 has 19 amino acids. The V segment lost 3 bases and the J segment 0 bases; nucleotides outside the gene matches: 6. Looked up from germline, CDR1 is SGHRS and CDR2 is YFSETQ. The CDR3, as DNA: TGCGCCAGCAGCTGGGGACTAGCGGGATACTACTCTGGGGCCAACGTCCTGACTTTC. This sequence encodes CASSWGLAGYYSGANVLTF.